These 15 T cell receptor beta chains share one sample of origin, sequenced in a study of Ad26.COV2.S vaccination and SARS-CoV-2 variants. As for treatment: about 20 received Ad26.COV2.S at low or high dose, single or two shots; five or six received placebo; per-sample allocation not given. Day 63 following the first vaccine or placebo injection was when the samples were taken. Libraries were prepared by immunoSEQ multiplex PCR; TCRdb keeps only in-frame clonotypes and omits some of them. The sample lists around 500,000 clones; 89% were seen once. The material sequenced was peripheral blood, taken in a trial of Ad26.COV2.S vaccine versus placebo. The source of these receptors is a person aged 18-65 years who received the Ad26.COV2.S COVID-19 vaccine or a placebo.

This clone was counted between two and nine times. The chain joins TRBV18 to TRBJ2-7; the D is unclear. The V gene lost 4 bases and the J gene lost 4 bases, with 8 bases spanning the gap. Looked up from germline, CDR1 is KGHSH and CDR2 is LQKENI. This CDR3 region has 12 residues. CDR3 in DNA: TGTGCCAGCTCACAGACTGATTACGAGCAGTACTTC. Translating it yields CASSQTDYEQYF.

The chain carries TRBV19 and TRBJ2-3; D uncertain. Per the germline V gene, CDR1 is LNHDA and CDR2 is SQIVND (reference sequence). The CDR3 extends over 15 amino acids. Trimming stripped 7 bases from V and 0 bases from J, with 14 bases between. DNA of the CDR3: TGTGCCAGTAAGGCGGTCGGACCTAGCACAGATACGCAGTATTTT. Its protein product is CASKAVGPSTDTQYF.

The J gene is TRBJ1-4, the V gene TRBV13; perhaps TRBD1 as D (5 bases). The germline gives CDR1 PRHDT, CDR2 FYEKMQ (reference sequence). The CDR3 is 14 residues long. Trimming left V 2 bases short and J 5 bases short, with 9 bases between. Here the CDR3 reads CASSLQGPNEKLFF. In DNA form, the CDR3 reads TGTGCCAGCAGCTTACAGGGACCGAATGAAAAACTGTTTTTT.

This clone showed up just once. The rearrangement links TRBV19 to TRBJ2-7; the match to TRBD1 covers 7 bases. Germline V lookup: CDR1 LNHDA, CDR2 SQIVND (reference sequence). Trimming at V came to 4 bases and at J to 0 bases, leaving 6 bases not matched to a gene. The CDR3 has 15 amino acids. In DNA form, the CDR3 reads TGTGCCAGTAGTACTAAGACAGGGAGCTCCTACGAGCAGTACTTC. It is translated as CASSTKTGSSYEQYF.

V and J are TRBV2 and TRBJ2-2; tentative D call: TRBD2 (5 bases). This CDR3 contains 18 residues. Germline values: CDR1 SNHLY, CDR2 FYNNEI. V was cut by 3 bases and J by 7 bases, with 24 bases left in between. The CDR3 sequence: CASSDPRIRGGSIGELFF. The CDR3 DNA reads TGTGCCAGCAGTGATCCGAGGATTCGCGGTGGGAGTATCGGGGAGCTGTTTTTT.

This rearrangement joins TRBV3-1 (or the pseudogene TRBV3-2) to TRBJ2-5; no clear D gene. CDR3 length: 14 residues. Germline V gene sequence: CDR1 LGHDT, CDR2 YNNKEL (reference sequence). Trimming took off 4 bases at V and 3 bases at J, with 12 bases between the two ends. The chain's CDR3 is CASSPPASEETQYF. The DNA of the CDR3 is TGTGCCAGCAGCCCCCCGGCGAGCGAAGAGACCCAGTACTTC.

This chain uses TRBV27 with TRBJ2-4; 7 bases are shared with TRBD1. CDR3 length: 17 residues. V lost 5 bases and J lost 1; bases outside the gene matches: 11. CDR1 and CDR2 (germline): MNHEY, SMNVEV (reference sequence). This CDR3 is CASSLYRQGEAKNIQYF. The CDR3 bases are TGTGCCAGCAGTCTATACCGACAGGGAGAGGCCAAAAACATTCAGTACTTC.

The chain joins TRBV19 to TRBJ2-1; D call uncertain. The germline CDR1 and CDR2 sequences are LNHDA and SQIVND (reference sequence). V was shortened by 3 bases and J by 8 bases, with 11 bases between the two germline ends. The CDR3 is 13 amino acids. As DNA, the CDR3 is TGTGCCAGTAGTATCCCCGGCTCGGATGAGCAGTTCTTC. It codes for CASSIPGSDEQFF. Full variable domain (outside the CDR3, taken from reference TRBV19 and TRBJ2-1): DGGITQSPKYLFRKEGQNVTLSCEQNLNHDAMYWYRQDPGQGLRLIYYSQIVNDFQKGDIAEGYSVSREKKESFPLTVTSAQKNPTAFYLCASSIPGSDEQFFGPGTRLTVL.

In regard to this clone: The conserved phenylalanine or tryptophan is not found at the CDR3 terminus, so this likely reflects a read error. The limits of the CDR3 on the DNA are not certain, so only TCRdb's listed CDR3 is given. This rearrangement joins TRBV23-1 to TRBJ2-7. TRBV23-1 is filed as an ORF, its function uncertain. Counting both end residues, the CDR3 totals 10 amino acids. CDR3 amino acids: CASSQFRDDI.

Here the CDR3 DNA reads TGTGCCAGCTCGCTTTTAGGGGCTTTCTCCTACGAGCAGTACTTC. Translated, it gives CASSLLGAFSYEQYF. The chain carries TRBV18 and TRBJ2-7, with D maybe TRBD1 (5 bases). Trimming removed 6 bases from V and 0 bases from J, with 15 bases in between. The CDR3 consists of 15 residues. The V gene's germline CDR1 is KGHSH and CDR2 LQKENI.

V usage is TRBV2 and J usage is TRBJ1-6; D not certain. Germline values: CDR1 SNHLY, CDR2 FYNNEI. The CDR3 is 15 residues long. V lost 0 bases and J lost 9, with 12 bases in between. The CDR3 coding sequence is TGTGCCAGCAGTGAAGCGTGGGGAGAGGGTTCACCCCTCCACTTT. Translated, it gives CASSEAWGEGSPLHF.

V gene TRBV27 combines with J gene TRBJ2-7, with D possibly being TRBD1 (6 bases). Germline CDR1 MNHEY, CDR2 SMNVEV (reference sequence). V lost 10 bases and J lost 1, with 17 bases in between. This CDR3 spans 14 amino acids. The CDR3 spells CATRTVFRSYEQYF. The CDR3 region has the DNA TGTGCCACCCGGACAGTCTTTAGGTCCTACGAGCAGTACTTC.

The CDR3 DNA follows: TGTGCCAGCTCACCCGCCGGGGAGACCCAGTACTTC. Its translation: CASSPAGETQYF. The chain carries TRBV18 and TRBJ2-5, with D unresolved. Trimming removed 3 bases at V and 5 bases at J, with 7 bases between. Germline CDR1 is KGHSH and CDR2 is LQKENI. CDR3 size: 12 residues.

The chain carries TRBV11-2 and TRBJ1-2; tentative D call: TRBD1 (6 bases). The CDR3 is made up of 16 amino acids. V lost 5 bases and J 5 bases, leaving 21 bases between the germline ends. Per the germline V gene, CDR1 is SGHAT and CDR2 is FQNNGV. CDR3 loop: CASSQTGTQKRYGYTF. The CDR3 DNA follows: TGTGCCAGCAGCCAAACAGGGACCCAAAAGAGATATGGCTACACCTTC.

The V gene is TRBV10-3, the J gene TRBJ1-1, with 8 bases aligning to TRBD1. There are 15 residues in the CDR3. In germline, CDR1 is ENHRY, CDR2 SYGVKD. The ends lost 4 bases at V and 3 bases at J; junction bases unmatched: 7. Written as DNA, the CDR3 is TGTGCCATCAGTGGATCCGGACAGGGCTACACTGAAGCTTTCTTT. Encoded protein: CAISGSGQGYTEAFF.